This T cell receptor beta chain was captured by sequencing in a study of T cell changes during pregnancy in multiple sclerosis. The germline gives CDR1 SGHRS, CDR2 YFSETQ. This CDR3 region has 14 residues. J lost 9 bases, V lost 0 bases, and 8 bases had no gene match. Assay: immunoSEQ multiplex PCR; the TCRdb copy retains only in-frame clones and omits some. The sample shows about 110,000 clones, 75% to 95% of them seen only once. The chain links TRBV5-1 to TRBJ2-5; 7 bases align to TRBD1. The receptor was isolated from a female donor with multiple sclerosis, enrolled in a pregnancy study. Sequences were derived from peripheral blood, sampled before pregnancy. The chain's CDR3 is CASSLEAGGSSQYF. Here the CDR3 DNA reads TGCGCCAGCAGCTTGGAGGCAGGGGGAAGCTCCCAGTACTTC.